Listed below are T cell receptor beta chains from one sample, sequenced in a study of T cell responses to AZD1222 COVID-19 vaccine. Using immunoSEQ multiplex PCR, the repertoire was profiled, and TCRdb retains in-frame clones only, with some absent. Seen here are 65,000 to 75,000 clones, approximately 81% observed once, and the top ten hold 21%. The source was peripheral blood, collected on day 0 of AZD1222 vaccination. These receptors originate from an adult in good health. Each CDR3 is given with its conserved first and last residue. Fields, in order: V gene, CDR3 protein.

TRBV21-1	CVSRDRYGHGYTF
TRBV5-1	CASSFRGEVYEQYF
TRBV7-6	CASSLGEGRDTGELFF
TRBV9	CASSPGTHSYEQYF
TRBV28	CASLGAGNTIYF
TRBV12-5	CATLYDEQFF
TRBV23-1	CASSQSGQQHKEPQHF
TRBV5-1	CASSAGGNRDEQFF
TRBV7-6	CASSLVGAGTGELFF
TRBV28	CASSRLGIYSYEQYF
TRBV5-4	CASSLVETGGLQETQYF
TRBV19	CASSRRLAGVSYNEQFF
TRBV3-1/TRBV3-2	CASSPTGGRYGYTF
TRBV5-6	CASSLGVTGELFF
TRBV5-1	CASSFWAVQTGNTIYF
TRBV11-2	CASSLDRSRAFF
TRBV7-6	CASSLSGTGNEKLFF
TRBV4-2	CASSQEWTGVRNEQYF
TRBV19	CASSTRLAGEETQYF